The present entry profiles one T cell receptor (beta chain) with its context. Participants spanned ages about 18 to 90 years and resided in 20 to 30 US areas. This sample is part of a study of blood T cell repertoires in COVID-19. The overall study: Two negative PCRs, clearance, or symptom resolution had been documented for recovered Cohort 3 donors.

TCRdb keeps only in-frame clones here, not all; method: immunoSEQ multiplex PCR. The sample carries roughly 150,000 clones, about 80% recorded once. The CDR3 contains 15 residues. V lost 3 bases to trimming and J lost 4 bases; unmatched junction nucleotides: 2. Germline V gene sequence: CDR1 MDHEN, CDR2 SYDVKM. The V call is TRBV28, the J call TRBJ2-5; 13 bases agree with TRBD2. The sequenced sample was PBMCs or T cells enriched from blood (not recorded which). The sequence came from a woman aged 70-85 years in a cohort exposed to, infected with or recovered from COVID-19 (not recorded which). The CDR3 DNA reads TGTGCCAGCAGTTTCGGACTAGCGGGAGCAGAGACCCAGTACTTC. Translated, it gives CASSFGLAGAETQYF.